The clone carrying this T cell receptor (beta chain) was counted many times. Each person with ophthalmopathy scored at least 3 on the Clinical Activity Score, reached NOSPECS grade 4 or higher, and had been ill under 3 months. A patient was excluded if there was uncontrolled infection, other autoimmune disease, pregnancy or lactation. The data belong to a study of T cells in Graves' hyperthyroidism and ophthalmopathy. TCR beta CDR3 region amplification was performed from RNA transcripts. HTBI primers were the set used in a first-round RT-PCR of the TCR CDR3. MiXCR, applied by TCRdb to the multiplex PCR reads, yields one record per CDR3 protein. The table has nearly 600,000 distinct CDR3 sequences, 13% to 15% seen once. Trimming removed 8 bases at V and 6 bases at J, with 14 bases between. CDR3 length: 14 residues. CDR1 SNHLY and CDR2 FYNNEI come from the germline V gene.

The sample taken for sequencing was blood. This clonotype was sampled from a woman under 30 with Graves' ophthalmopathy. This sequence joins TRBV2 and TRBJ2-6; D may be TRBD1 (6 bases). This CDR3 reads CASHNSGQANVLTF. In nucleotides, the CDR3 is TGTGCCAGCCACAACTCGGGACAGGCCAACGTCCTGACTTTC.